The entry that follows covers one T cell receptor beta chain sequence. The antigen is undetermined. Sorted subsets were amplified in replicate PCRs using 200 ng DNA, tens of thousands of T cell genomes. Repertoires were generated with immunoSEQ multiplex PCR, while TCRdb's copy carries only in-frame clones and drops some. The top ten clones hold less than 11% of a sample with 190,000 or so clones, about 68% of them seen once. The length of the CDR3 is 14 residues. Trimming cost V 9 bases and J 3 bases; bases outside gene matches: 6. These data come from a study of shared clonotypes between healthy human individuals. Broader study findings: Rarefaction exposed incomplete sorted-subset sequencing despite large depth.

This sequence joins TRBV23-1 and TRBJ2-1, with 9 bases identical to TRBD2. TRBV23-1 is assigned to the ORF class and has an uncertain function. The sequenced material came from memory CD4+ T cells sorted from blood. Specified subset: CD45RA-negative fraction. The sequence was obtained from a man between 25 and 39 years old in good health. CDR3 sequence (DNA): TGCGCCAGGGGTTGTAGCGGGAGCTACAATGAGCAGTTCTTC. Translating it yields CARGCSGSYNEQFF.